The T cell receptor beta chain described here comes from a study of regulatory T cells in long-lasting Graves disease. In its sample, this clonotype was seen many times. Its target is unknown. As for time point: persistent/refractory GD, antithyroid drugs over 5 years with positive TRAb. Isolated PBMC RNA provided the starting material for the TCR library. Arm-PCR of CDR3 regions and iRepertoire HTBI primers were used to build TCR beta libraries. TCRdb recomputed calls from the multiplex PCR reads with MiXCR, one row per CDR3 protein. The data contain around 510,000 distinct CDR3 sequences, under 25% of them singletons. Whole-study findings and limits: TRBV28, TRBJ1-2 and TRBJ2-5 were favored in persistent disease.

CDR3 length equals 15 residues. Per the germline V gene, CDR1 is MNHEY and CDR2 is SMNVEV (reference sequence). Trimming took 7 bases from V and 1 from J; bases not matched to a gene: 10. The chain employs TRBV27 and TRBJ2-7; 7 positions agree with TRBD1. The clonotype comes from a female donor with Graves disease. The sequencing here drew on peripheral blood mononuclear cells (PBMCs), taken when the disease was refractory, from a patient treated with antithyroid drugs. The CDR3 DNA follows: TGTGCCAGCATTTCCCGACAGGGACCTTCCTACGAGCAGTACTTC. It translates to CASISRQGPSYEQYF.